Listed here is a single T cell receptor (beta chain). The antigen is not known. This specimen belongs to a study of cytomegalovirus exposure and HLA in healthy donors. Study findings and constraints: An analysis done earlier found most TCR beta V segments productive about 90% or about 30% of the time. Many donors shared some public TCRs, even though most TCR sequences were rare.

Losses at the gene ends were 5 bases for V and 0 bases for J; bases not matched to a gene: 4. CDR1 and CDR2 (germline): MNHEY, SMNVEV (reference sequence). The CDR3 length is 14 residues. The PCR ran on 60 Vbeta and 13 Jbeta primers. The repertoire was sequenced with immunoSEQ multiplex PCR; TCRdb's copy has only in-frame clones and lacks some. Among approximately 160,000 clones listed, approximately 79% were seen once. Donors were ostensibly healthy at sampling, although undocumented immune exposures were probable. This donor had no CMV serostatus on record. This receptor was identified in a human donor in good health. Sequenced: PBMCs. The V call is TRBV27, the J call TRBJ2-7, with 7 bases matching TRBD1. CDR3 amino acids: CASSVDRSSYEQYF. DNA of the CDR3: TGTGCCAGCAGTGTGGACAGGAGCTCCTACGAGCAGTACTTC.